The next 22 T cell receptor beta chains were all read from a single sample in a study of T cell responses to AZD1222 COVID-19 vaccine (dated by TCRdb to about 2021). In the paper's terms, the time point label means: baseline before first vaccination. The library was built by means of the immunoSEQ multiplex PCR assay. This is the immuneACCESS table as TCRdb keeps it, with only in-frame sequences that have V and J called. A part of the clones is gone; compared with another copy, unresolved V genes explain less than half, and the rest is unexplained. The sample table contains 150,000 to 200,000 clones; only one count was recorded for about nine tenths of them. The ten largest clones capture approximately 1.4% of the sample. The sequenced sample was peripheral blood, obtained on day 0 of AZD1222 vaccination. The origin of the receptors is an adult in good health.

This chain connects TRBV30 to TRBJ1-2, with TRBD1 as a possible D gene (6 bases). The germline CDR1 and CDR2 sequences are GTSNPN and SVGIG (reference sequence). Trimming took 1 base from V and 0 from J, leaving 9 bases between them. The CDR3 runs 14 residues. The CDR3 sequence is CAWSGQDSNYGYTF. DNA for the CDR3: TGTGCCTGGAGTGGACAGGACTCTAACTATGGCTACACCTTC. Filled out from reference TRBV30 and TRBJ1-2, the complete variable domain reads SQTIHQWPATLVQPVGSPLSLECTVEGTSNPNLYWYRQAAGRGLQLLFYSVGIGQISSEVPQNLSASRPQDRQFILSSKKLLLSDSGFYLCAWSGQDSNYGYTFGSGTRLTVV.

This clone was detected only once. This chain links TRBV7-6 with TRBJ1-1; the D gene is possibly TRBD1 (6 bases). Trimming removed 5 bases from V and 1 base from J, with 14 bases in between. This CDR3 has 15 amino acids. Germline assignment: CDR1 SGHVS and CDR2 FNYEAQ. The CDR3 DNA follows: TGTGCCAGCAGCCGGGACACGATTCGGAACACTGAAGCTTTCTTT. Translated: CASSRDTIRNTEAFF. The complete variable domain, with remaining parts taken from reference TRBV7-6 and TRBJ1-1, reads GAGVSQSPRYKVTKRGQDVALRCDPISGHVSLYWYRQALGQGPEFLTYFNYEAQQDKSGLPNDRFSAERPEGSISTLTIQRTEQRDSAMYRCASSRDTIRNTEAFFGQGTRLTVV.

This chain joins TRBV4-2 and TRBJ2-2; the D is unclear. This CDR3 comprises 13 residues. The germline V gene encodes CDR1 LGHNA and CDR2 YNFKEQ. V lost 2 bases and J lost 5, with 6 bases in between. CDR3 sequence: CASSQQRTGELFF. The CDR3, as DNA: TGTGCCAGCAGCCAACAGAGAACCGGGGAGCTGTTTTTT.

The V and J genes are TRBV28 and TRBJ2-5, with TRBD1 identical over 9 bases. Germline values: CDR1 MDHEN, CDR2 SYDVKM. The CDR3 totals 16 residues. J lost 5 bases, V lost 5 bases, and 12 bases had no gene match. DNA of the CDR3: TGTGCCAGCAGTCCTAGGACAGGGGAGACTCGTGAGACCCAGTACTTC. Protein: CASSPRTGETRETQYF.

V usage is TRBV27 and J usage is TRBJ2-7; 12 bases agree with TRBD2. V dropped 4 bases and J dropped 2; count of bases not matched to a gene: 3. Germline V gene data show CDR1 as MNHEY and CDR2 as SMNVEV (reference sequence). This CDR3 has 15 residues. This CDR3 is CASSSLAGGTYEQYF. The CDR3 coding sequence is TGTGCCAGCAGTTCACTAGCGGGGGGCACCTACGAGCAGTACTTC.

V gene TRBV7-9 combines with J gene TRBJ2-7; possibly TRBD1 for D (5 bases). V lost 5 bases and J lost 1, with 15 bases in between. This CDR3 has 15 residues. CDR1 SEHNR and CDR2 FQNEAQ come from the germline V gene (reference sequence). The DNA of the CDR3 is TGTGCCAGCAGCCCCCACCGAGGACAATCCTACGAGCAGTACTTC. It specifies CASSPHRGQSYEQYF.

V and J are TRBV5-1 and TRBJ2-5, with a weak D call TRBD1 (5 bases). Germline CDR1 and CDR2: SGHRS and YFSETQ. V was cut by 4 bases and J by 2 bases, with 9 bases left in between. The CDR3 loop spans 13 amino acids. CDR3 in DNA: TGCGCCAGCAGCCCCAGGGTTCAAGAGACCCAGTACTTC. It yields the protein CASSPRVQETQYF.

The V call is TRBV28, the J call TRBJ2-1; tentatively, D is TRBD1 or TRBD2 (5 bases each). The CDR3 has 15 residues. Germline V gene data show CDR1 as MDHEN and CDR2 as SYDVKM. Trimming took off 1 base at V and 1 base at J, with 8 bases between the two ends. CDR3 coding DNA: TGTGCCAGCAGTTTATCTGGGGGATCCTACAATGAGCAGTTCTTC. It yields the protein CASSLSGGSYNEQFF.

The rearrangement uses TRBV19 and TRBJ2-3; possible D gene TRBD2, 6 bases. V lost 7 bases to trimming and J lost 0 bases, with 14 bases between them. CDR1 LNHDA and CDR2 SQIVND come from the germline V gene (reference sequence). The CDR3 spans 15 residues. Here the CDR3 reads CASTLSGPSTDTQYF. The CDR3 coding sequence is TGTGCCAGTACCCTTAGCGGTCCTAGCACAGATACGCAGTATTTT.

The chain employs TRBV28 and TRBJ2-1, with TRBD2 matching over 11 bases. CDR3 size: 16 residues. Losses at the gene ends were 7 bases for V and 4 bases for J; bases not matched to a gene: 9. Per germline, CDR1 MDHEN and CDR2 SYDVKM. CDR3 nucleotide sequence: TGTGCCAGCACCGATCCGGGACTAGCGGAATACAATGAGCAGTTCTTC. Protein product: CASTDPGLAEYNEQFF.

The chain joins TRBV20-1 to TRBJ1-4; no firm D call. Germline CDR1 DFQATT, CDR2 SNEGSKA (reference sequence). V was trimmed by 6 bases and J by 5 bases, leaving 7 bases between them. The CDR3 spans 11 residues. For the CDR3, the DNA is TGCAGTGCAAGTAGGAATGAAAAACTGTTTTTT. This translates into CSASRNEKLFF.

CDR3 in amino acids: CASSPQGANTQYF. CDR3 nucleotides: TGTGCCAGCTCACCACAGGGGGCAAATACGCAGTATTTT. V is TRBV18 and J is TRBJ2-3; 7 bases align to TRBD1. The CDR3 consists of 13 residues. V shed 1 base and J 7 bases; nucleotides not matched to a gene: 2. Per germline, CDR1 KGHSH and CDR2 LQKENI.

This chain connects TRBV18 to TRBJ1-5, with 8 bases identical to TRBD1. Trimming took 6 bases from V and 2 from J; bases not matched to a gene: 6. Germline CDR1 KGHSH, CDR2 LQKENI. The CDR3 extends over 15 amino acids. The CDR3 loop reads CASSVGQGGNQPQHF. The DNA of the CDR3 is TGTGCCAGCTCGGTTGGACAGGGTGGCAATCAGCCCCAGCATTTT.

This clone was seen a few times. The chain employs TRBV6-2 or TRBV6-3 and TRBJ2-1; D not resolved. Germline V gene lookup returns CDR1 MNHEY and CDR2 SVGEGT. V lost 0 bases and J lost 2, with 17 bases in between. This CDR3 is 18 amino acids long. CDR3 in amino acids: CASSYSILVYQTYNEQFF. In DNA, the CDR3 is TGTGCCAGCAGTTACTCGATTTTAGTCTATCAAACCTACAATGAGCAGTTCTTC.

The chain is built from TRBV19 and TRBJ1-4; D gene ambiguous. This CDR3 is 15 amino acids long. Germline lookup yields CDR1 LNHDA and CDR2 SQIVND (reference sequence). Trimming shortened V by 5 bases and J by 3 bases, and 13 bases separated the two germline ends. The DNA of the CDR3 is TGTGCCAGTAGTCTATCAGATGGAGCTAATGAAAAACTGTTTTTT. Amino acids: CASSLSDGANEKLFF.

The chain carries TRBV15 and TRBJ2-3, with 8 positions matching TRBD1. CDR1 LNHNV and CDR2 YYDKDF come from the germline V gene (reference sequence). There are 18 residues in the CDR3. Trimming removed 0 bases from V and 6 bases from J; junction bases left unmatched: 14. The CDR3 DNA reads as TGTGCCACCAGCAGAGATGTGGGGCAGGGGGCCCGGACTGATACGCAGTATTTT. It translates to CATSRDVGQGARTDTQYF.

In DNA, the CDR3 is TGTGCCAGCAGCGTCAACGACGCTAGCAATCAGCCCCAGCATTTT. It is translated as CASSVNDASNQPQHF. The chain joins TRBV7-8 to TRBJ1-5; D gene unclear. The CDR3 spans 15 residues. Germline V gene lookup returns CDR1 SGHVS and CDR2 FQNEAQ. With 5 bases removed from V and 0 bases from J, the gap between germline ends came to 11 bases.

The chain carries TRBV2 and TRBJ1-2; 7 bases line up with TRBD1. J gave up 2 bases and V 6 bases, and 3 bases lay outside the gene matches. The CDR3 length is 13 residues. Per germline, CDR1 SNHLY and CDR2 FYNNEI. CDR3 nucleotide sequence: TGTGCCAGCAGCAGGGGGGAAAACTATGGCTACACCTTC. This sequence encodes CASSRGENYGYTF.

J is TRBJ2-7 and V is TRBV6-2 or TRBV6-3; D gene uncertain. In germline, CDR1 is MNHEY, CDR2 SVGEGT. CDR3 length equals 13 residues. The V gene lost 2 bases and the J gene lost 3 bases, with 8 bases spanning the gap. CDR3 nucleotide sequence: TGTGCCAGCAGTTACAATAAGGTCTACGAGCAGTACTTC. This sequence encodes CASSYNKVYEQYF.

The gene calls are TRBV28 and TRBJ1-6; 9 bases line up with TRBD1. Trimming removed 6 bases from V and 7 bases from J; junction bases left unmatched: 7. The CDR3 extends over 15 amino acids. Germline CDR1 MDHEN, CDR2 SYDVKM. The CDR3 spells CASRPGGQGNSPLHF. CDR3 coding DNA: TGTGCCAGCAGACCCGGAGGACAGGGGAATTCACCCCTCCACTTT.

The CDR3 bases are TGTGCCAGCAGCCTACTAGTGACAGGGGCCTCCTACGAGCAGTACTTC. This encodes CASSLLVTGASYEQYF. The rearrangement joins TRBV7-9 to TRBJ2-7; 8 bases map to TRBD1. The germline gives CDR1 SEHNR, CDR2 FQNEAQ (reference sequence). The CDR3 has 16 amino acids. J was trimmed by 0 bases and V by 5 bases; bases with no gene match: 9.

This chain uses TRBV4-2 with TRBJ2-3; D is ambiguous. V lost 0 bases to trimming and J lost 0 bases, with 7 bases between them. Germline V gene data show CDR1 as LGHNA and CDR2 as YNFKEQ. The CDR3 sequence is 15 residues long. The CDR3 nucleotides are TGTGCCAGCAGCCAAGATTTTATTAGCACAGATACGCAGTATTTT. Amino acid sequence: CASSQDFISTDTQYF.